This TCR beta chain was sequenced during a study of cytomegalovirus exposure and HLA in healthy donors. A multiplex PCR was run with 60 Vbeta primers and 13 Jbeta primers. TCRdb's table, derived via immunoSEQ multiplex PCR, lists solely in-frame clones and lacks some. The sample contains under 130,000 clones, under 85% of which appear only once. Trimming took off 4 bases at V and 0 bases at J, with 16 bases between the two ends. Per the germline V gene, CDR1 is SNHLY and CDR2 is FYNNEI. CDR3 length equals 16 residues. The sample holds one count of this clone. The chain is built from TRBV2 and TRBJ2-7; maybe TRBD1 (6 bases). This TCR was recovered from a woman between 40 and 50 years old in good health and CMV-seropositive. Sequencing was performed on PBMCs. CDR3: CASSGSGADFSYEQYF. CDR3 coding DNA: TGTGCCAGCAGTGGGTCAGGGGCAGACTTCTCCTACGAGCAGTACTTC.